This T cell receptor (beta chain) was documented in a study of cytomegalovirus exposure and HLA in healthy donors. Study findings and constraints: Sequences of the TCR beta chain were said to predict the HLA-A and HLA-B alleles of most subjects accurately.

As regards this clone: Its antigen is unknown.

The PCR was carried out with 60 Vbeta primers and 13 Jbeta primers. TCRdb keeps only in-frame clones here, not all; method: immunoSEQ multiplex PCR. The data show around 180,000 clones, around 73% seen once. The CDR3 is 13 residues long. In germline, CDR1 is SNHLY, CDR2 FYNNEI. With 6 bases removed from V and 2 bases from J, the gap between germline ends came to 11 bases. The chain recombines TRBV2 with TRBJ2-7, with a weak D call TRBD2 (6 bases). The source is a man aged 60 to 69 in good health and CMV-seronegative. Sequences were obtained from PBMCs. CDR3: CASRGDSPYEQYF. The CDR3 nucleotides are TGTGCCAGCAGGGGGGACTCACCCTACGAGCAGTACTTC.